The 18 T cell receptor beta chains presented below share a single source sample, sequenced in a study of glioma-infiltrating T cells. Amplification of TCR alpha and beta CDR3 regions from RNA used iRepertoire nested multiplex PCR. TCRdb fed the multiplex PCR reads into MiXCR, producing one record per CDR3 protein. In the table there are fewer than 200,000 distinct CDR3 sequences, over 25% of which are singletons. The sequencing sample was made of glioma tissue, nonneoplastic brain tissue, or PBMCs (not recorded which). The receptor source for this set is a human donor with low-grade glioma or glioblastoma, undergoing nonglioma brain surgery, or in good health (not recorded which).

This clonotype was seen many times. The chain combines TRBV7-2 with TRBJ1-5; maybe TRBD1 (6 bases). The V gene's germline CDR1 is SGHTA and CDR2 FQGNSA. This CDR3 has 16 amino acids. The ends were cut back, 5 bases at V and 2 bases at J, with 16 bases in the middle. CDR3 loop: CASSTFSRGGNQPQHF. Written as DNA, the CDR3 is TGTGCCAGCAGCACCTTTTCCAGGGGCGGCAATCAGCCCCAGCATTTT.

Regarding this clonotype: A single base separates this from a much larger clone, so it may be a read error. This chain uses TRBV10-3 with TRBJ2-1; D may be TRBD2 (6 bases). Looked up from germline, CDR1 is ENHRY and CDR2 is SYGVKD. The CDR3 is 13 amino acids. The CDR3 loop reads CAIRRDSYNEQSF. Written as DNA, the CDR3 is TGTGCCATCAGACGGGACTCCTACAATGAGCAGTCCTTC.

This clonotype came up many times. The chain combines TRBV4-2 with TRBJ2-2, with 8 bases fitting TRBD1. The germline gives CDR1 LGHNA, CDR2 YNFKEQ. The ends lost 4 bases at V and 6 bases at J; junction bases unmatched: 4. The CDR3 has 14 residues. As DNA, the CDR3 is TGTGCCAGCAGCCGCGGACAGGGACCCGGGGAGCTGTTTTTT. Its protein is CASSRGQGPGELFF.

Regarding this clonotype: Being one base from a much bigger clone, this may be a read error. The chain combines TRBV28 with TRBJ2-1; 11 positions agree with TRBD1. CDR1 MDHEN and CDR2 SYDVKM come from the germline V gene. J gave up 5 bases and V 3 bases, and 6 bases lay outside the gene matches. The CDR3 has 16 amino acids. CDR3 DNA sequence: TGTGCCAGCAGTTTCCCCGGGGACAGGGGGAACAATGAGCAGTTCTTC. Encoded protein: CASSFPGDRGNNEQFF. The whole variable domain, filled in from reference TRBV28 and TRBJ2-1, reads DVKVTQSSRYLVKRTGEKVFLECVQDMDHENMFWYRQDPGLGLRLIYFSYDVKMKEKGDIPEGYSVSREKKERFSLILESASTNQTSMYLCASSFPGDRGNNEQFFGPGTRLTVL.

This rearrangement joins TRBV19 to TRBJ2-1, with 7 positions matching TRBD1. The V gene end was trimmed by 3 bases and the J gene end by 2 bases; junction bases not matched to a gene: 4. Germline CDR1 is LNHDA and CDR2 is SQIVND (reference sequence). There are 15 residues in the CDR3. As DNA, the CDR3 is TGTGCCAGTAGTATGGACAGGTTAACCTACAATGAGCAGTTCTTC. Its protein is CASSMDRLTYNEQFF.

This clonotype was counted between two and nine times. The chain carries TRBV6-1 and TRBJ2-1; 8 nucleotides match TRBD1. The CDR3 length is 15 residues. V trimming: 6 bases; J trimming: 4 bases; junction bases outside the gene matches: 8. Germline V gives CDR1 MNHNS, CDR2 SASEGT. This CDR3 reads CASRTDRGAYNEQFF. The DNA of the CDR3 is TGTGCCAGCAGAACCGACAGGGGCGCATACAATGAGCAGTTCTTC.

This clonotype appeared many times. The chain links TRBV7-2 to TRBJ2-7; 8 bases align to TRBD1. Trimming took 5 bases from V and 2 from J; bases not matched to a gene: 5. Germline V gene data show CDR1 as SGHTA and CDR2 as FQGNSA. This CDR3 contains 14 residues. CDR3: CASSRDRSTYEQYF. As DNA, the CDR3 is TGTGCCAGCAGCCGGGACAGGAGCACCTACGAGCAGTACTTC.

This clonotype was picked up many times. This chain connects TRBV2 to TRBJ1-1, with D unresolved. Between the trimmed V and J ends, which lost 7 bases and 6 bases, there was a span of 15 bases. CDR3 size: 13 residues. Germline CDR1 reads SNHLY; CDR2 reads FYNNEI. The CDR3 sequence: CASKGGPGSEAFF. CDR3 coding DNA: TGTGCCAGCAAGGGCGGCCCAGGATCTGAAGCTTTCTTT.

This clonotype was picked up a small number of times. The rearrangement joins TRBV5-1 to TRBJ1-5; D is ambiguous. Germline lookup yields CDR1 SGHRS and CDR2 YFSETQ. This CDR3 has 11 amino acids. V shed 2 bases and J shed 7 bases, with 4 bases lying between them. The CDR3 protein is CASSFRQPQHF. The CDR3 DNA reads TGCGCCAGCAGCTTCAGGCAGCCCCAGCATTTT.

The chain links TRBV4-1 to TRBJ2-7, with TRBD2 identical over 7 bases. Germline V gives CDR1 MGHRA, CDR2 YSYEKL. The CDR3 loop spans 13 amino acids. The V and J ends lost 0 bases and 5 bases, in that order; junction bases with no gene match: 1. In DNA, the CDR3 is TGCGCCAGCAGCCAAGATCTAGCGGACGAGCAGTACTTC. Amino acid sequence: CASSQDLADEQYF.

This clonotype was counted a single time. The junction differs from germline at one of its ends, possibly a read error. V and J are TRBV19 and TRBJ2-1, with D unclear. Looked up from germline, CDR1 is LNHDA and CDR2 is SQIVND (reference sequence). CDR3 length: 18 residues. The CDR3 DNA follows: TGTGCCAGTAGTCCCGCCCTCCAACGGGCCCTATACTACAATGAGCAGCTCTTC. Protein product: CASSPALQRALYYNEQLF.

To note about this clonotype: The germline gene is not matched at one end of the junction; a read error may be the cause. The rearrangement joins TRBV6-2 or TRBV6-3 to TRBJ2-3; D is ambiguous. Germline CDR1 and CDR2: MNHEY and SVGEGT. There are 11 residues in the CDR3. Here the CDR3 DNA reads TGTGCCAGCAGGTCCTCAGATACGAAGTATTTT. Its translation is CASRSSDTKYF.

This clonotype was detected a few times. J is TRBJ2-1 and V is TRBV6-4; TRBD2 aligns across 10 bases. This CDR3 spans 14 amino acids. V trimming: 8 bases; J trimming: 8 bases; junction bases outside the gene matches: 9. The germline V gene has CDR1 MRHNA and CDR2 SNTAGT. The CDR3 sequence is CASRWEREGDEQFF. The DNA for the CDR3 is TGTGCCAGCCGATGGGAGCGGGAGGGCGATGAGCAGTTCTTC.

This clonotype was detected many times. The V gene is TRBV29-1, the J gene TRBJ2-1, with TRBD2 matching 12 bases. CDR1 is SQVTM, CDR2 ANQGSEA, per germline. J gave up 6 bases and V 7 bases, and 4 bases lay outside the gene matches. CDR3 length: 13 residues. The CDR3 reads CSARTSGANEQFF. The CDR3 DNA reads as TGCAGCGCCCGGACTAGCGGGGCCAATGAGCAGTTCTTC.

This clonotype was found many times. The V and J genes are TRBV11-2 and TRBJ1-3; perhaps TRBD1 as D (5 bases). Trimming stripped 6 bases from V and 0 bases from J, with 9 bases between. CDR3 length: 14 residues. CDR1 and CDR2 (germline): SGHAT, FQNNGV. The CDR3 coding sequence is TGTGCCAGCAGGTCGACAGTCTCTGGAAACACCATATATTTT. It specifies CASRSTVSGNTIYF.

The chain employs TRBV30 and TRBJ2-4; D call uncertain. The CDR3 totals 15 residues. Germline V gene lookup returns CDR1 GTSNPN and CDR2 SVGIG (reference sequence). Deletions cut 4 bases from V and 1 base from J, with 14 bases between. The CDR3 DNA sequence: TGTGCCTGGAATCAACGCCTCGGTGCCAAAAACATTCAGTACTTC. This gives the protein CAWNQRLGAKNIQYF.

About this clonotype: This may be a read error, as it is one base from a much larger clone. This chain uses TRBV7-9 with TRBJ1-1, with unresolved D. Germline V gene data show CDR1 as SEHNR and CDR2 as FQNEAQ (reference sequence). The CDR3 covers 15 residues. The DNA for the CDR3 is TGTGACAGCAGCTTCGAAGCTATGGCGTACACTGAAGCTTTCTTT. It encodes CDSSFEAMAYTEAFF.

The chain has TRBV20-1 and TRBJ2-3, with 11 bases matching TRBD2. The CDR3 has 14 residues. Germline V lookup: CDR1 DFQATT, CDR2 SNEGSKA (reference sequence). Unmatched junction bases numbered 6, after V lost 5 bases and J lost 5 bases. In DNA, the CDR3 is TGCAGTGCTCTAGCGGGAGGTCTTCAAGATACGCAGTATTTT. This gives the protein CSALAGGLQDTQYF.